The clone carrying this T cell receptor beta chain has a handful of counts. This specimen comes from a study of early T cells in non-severe SARS-CoV-2 infection. For the study at large: Bulk RNA taken from unsorted whole blood was sequenced, leaving chains unpaired.

The protocol attached unique molecular identifiers to individual cDNA molecules. Each CDR3 protein gets one entry after TCRdb re-called the 5' RACE reads with MiXCR. The data show about 110,000 distinct CDR3 sequences, 10% to 15% seen once. Germline CDR1 is SGHTA and CDR2 is FQGNSA. The CDR3 has 13 amino acids. V dropped 2 bases and J dropped 4 bases, with 8 bases sitting between them. The V and J genes are TRBV7-2 and TRBJ1-2; D gene ambiguous. This sample comprised whole blood, obtained at baseline. This receptor was taken from an adult who was a healthcare worker with PCR-confirmed SARS-CoV-2 infection or an uninfected control (not recorded which). The CDR3 sequence: CASSLTPPYGYTF. CDR3 sequence (DNA): TGTGCCAGCAGCTTAACTCCCCCCTATGGCTACACCTTC.